The sequence of this T cell receptor (beta chain) was determined in a study of regulatory and conventional T cells in RAG deficiency. Genomic DNA came from blood conventional CD4+ T cells gated CD25-low CD127-high. TCRdb keeps only in-frame clones here, not all; method: immunoSEQ multiplex PCR. The sample contains roughly 29,000 clones, 90% to 95% of which appear only once. The germline V and J ends were trimmed by 5 bases and 1 base, with 5 bases remaining between them. The CDR3 is 13 residues long. Per the germline V gene, CDR1 is MNHEY and CDR2 is SMNVEV (reference sequence). This sample also appeared in a second study, on regulatory T cells. That study adds: Primers: 52 TRBV forward and 13 TRBJ reverse.

The chain uses TRBV27 and TRBJ2-2; D not resolved. The receptor was derived from a human donor in good health. Input material: CD25- CD4+ T cells sorted from blood. The CDR3, as DNA: TGTGCCAGCAGTCCCCTGAACACCGGGGAGCTGTTTTTT. It yields the protein CASSPLNTGELFF.